One sample yielded the 11 T cell receptor beta chains listed below, sequenced in a study of CD8 T cells in ankylosing spondylitis. Study-wide points: Ankylosing spondylitis blood appeared to carry a characteristic TCR beta motif of seven to nine highly homologous variants.

These receptors are not linked to any known antigen. Each CDR3 protein gets one entry after TCRdb re-called the 5' RACE reads with MiXCR. The table has under 250,000 distinct CDR3 sequences, 6% to 8% seen once. Sequenced material: blood, either unsorted or a sorted T cell fraction (not recorded which). The receptors were gathered from a male donor with ankylosing spondylitis.

Ten or more counts support this clonotype. Written as DNA, the CDR3 is TGTGCCAGCAGTGAAGGGACAGGAATTAATCAGCCCCAGCATTTT. Translated: CASSEGTGINQPQHF. This sequence joins TRBV25-1 and TRBJ1-5, with 8 bases lining up with TRBD1. Germline assignment: CDR1 MGHDK and CDR2 SYGVNS. V trimming: 2 bases; J trimming: 4 bases; junction bases outside the gene matches: 4. This CDR3 has 15 residues.

V gene TRBV4-3 combines with J gene TRBJ1-2; D is possibly TRBD1 (6 bases). Germline CDR1 reads LGHNA; CDR2 reads YSLEER. V dropped 2 bases and J dropped 5 bases, with 15 bases sitting between them. CDR3 length: 15 residues. CDR3 DNA sequence: TGCGCCAGCAGCCAACGCGAAGGGGGGGCGTATGGCTACACCTTC. This translates into CASSQREGGAYGYTF.

CDR3: CAWDVGIRGQPQHF. The DNA of the CDR3 is TGTGCCTGGGATGTCGGTATCCGAGGACAGCCCCAGCATTTT. This chain uses TRBV30 with TRBJ1-5; unclear D gene. V was pared by 5 bases and J by 7 bases, with 18 bases between. CDR3 length equals 14 residues. The germline V gene has CDR1 GTSNPN and CDR2 SVGIG (reference sequence).

In its sample, this clonotype was seen many times. J is TRBJ2-1 and V is TRBV3-1, with D possibly being TRBD2 (5 bases). CDR1 is LGHDT, CDR2 YNNKEL, per germline (reference sequence). V was shortened by 0 bases and J by 0 bases, with 15 bases between the two germline ends. The CDR3 is 18 amino acids. CDR3 in amino acids: CASSQDSDSQLSYNEQFF. As DNA, the CDR3 is TGTGCCAGCAGCCAAGATAGCGACTCCCAACTCTCCTACAATGAGCAGTTCTTC.

This clonotype has a count of ten or more. The J gene is TRBJ2-3, the V gene TRBV28, with no clear D. The CDR3 sequence is 11 residues long. Trimming took off 7 bases at V and 2 bases at J, with 4 bases between the two ends. CDR1 and CDR2 from the germline V gene are MDHEN and SYDVKM. CDR3 sequence: CASIHTDTQYF. The CDR3 coding sequence is TGTGCCAGCATCCACACAGATACGCAGTATTTT.

In its sample, this clonotype was seen many times. V is TRBV5-6 and J is TRBJ2-3; tentative D call: TRBD2 (6 bases). Deletions cut 4 bases from V and 5 bases from J, with 17 bases between. Germline CDR1 is SGHDT and CDR2 is YYEEEE. The CDR3 loop spans 15 amino acids. The chain's CDR3 is CASSPVNAEGDTQYF. The DNA of the CDR3 is TGTGCCAGCAGCCCCGTCAACGCGGAGGGAGATACGCAGTATTTT.

This clonotype showed up just a few times. V gene TRBV4-3 combines with J gene TRBJ2-5, with 10 bases lining up with TRBD2. The ends lost 1 base at V and 4 bases at J; junction bases unmatched: 3. Germline-derived CDR1 and CDR2 are LGHNA and YSLEER. There are 15 residues in the CDR3. DNA of the CDR3: TGCGCCAGCAGCCAAGGAAGCGGGAGGGTAGAGACCCAGTACTTC. Encoded protein: CASSQGSGRVETQYF.

This clonotype was found many times. V usage is TRBV4-1 and J usage is TRBJ2-7, with D perhaps matching TRBD1 or TRBD2 (7 bases each). V was trimmed by 3 bases and J by 0 bases, leaving 27 bases between them. The CDR3 extends over 20 amino acids. CDR1 is MGHRA, CDR2 YSYEKL, per germline. The CDR3: CASSQMNRGGSLAVSYEQYF. The CDR3 nucleotides read TGCGCCAGCAGCCAGATGAACAGGGGAGGCAGCCTAGCGGTCTCCTACGAGCAGTACTTC.

This chain uses TRBV4-1 with TRBJ2-5, with a possible D match to TRBD2 (6 bases). The length of the CDR3 is 16 residues. V gave up 0 bases and J gave up 4 bases, with 15 bases separating them. From germline, CDR1 is MGHRA and CDR2 YSYEKL. CDR3 sequence (DNA): TGCGCCAGCAGCCAAGATCCCCCGGGAGTTGGAGAGACCCAGTACTTC. It yields the protein CASSQDPPGVGETQYF.

Ten or more counts support this clonotype. CDR3 protein: CASSRPGLAGSNEQFF. In DNA, the CDR3 is TGTGCCAGCTCACGCCCCGGGCTAGCGGGGAGCAATGAGCAGTTCTTC. This chain links TRBV18 with TRBJ2-1; 9 nucleotides line up with TRBD2. The CDR3 totals 16 residues. The V segment lost 4 bases and the J segment 6 bases; nucleotides outside the gene matches: 10. Per the germline V gene, CDR1 is KGHSH and CDR2 is LQKENI.

This clonotype occurred many times. The gene calls are TRBV29-1 and TRBJ1-2; D may be TRBD1 (6 bases). CDR3 length equals 13 residues. Trimming shortened V by 4 bases and J by 7 bases, and 16 bases separated the two germline ends. Germline lookup yields CDR1 SQVTM and CDR2 ANQGSEA. This CDR3 is CSVVIWDNGGYTF. CDR3 DNA: TGCAGCGTTGTGATCTGGGACAATGGTGGCTACACCTTC.